These 5 T cell receptor beta chains were all obtained from the same sample, sequenced in a study of T-cell reconstitution after alpha-beta-depleted transplantation in children. For TCRbeta, the library was prepared with unique molecular identifiers. TCRdb analysed the PCR reads with MiXCR anew, one entry per CDR3 protein. The sample contains approximately 490,000 distinct CDR3 sequences, about 10% of which appear only once. The source was PBMCs, collected before TCRalphabeta/CD19-depleted stem cell transplant. The receptors were gathered from a child aged 2-15 years with inherited bone marrow failure, due to receive a stem cell transplant.

This clonotype was detected many times. The chain recombines TRBV5-4 with TRBJ2-3; possible D gene TRBD2, 5 bases. Trimming removed 3 bases from V and 2 bases from J, with 7 bases in between. The CDR3 is made up of 13 amino acids. Germline V gives CDR1 SGHNT, CDR2 YYREEE (reference sequence). The CDR3 DNA follows: TGTGCCAGCAGCTACGACTACACAGATACGCAGTATTTT. This sequence encodes CASSYDYTDTQYF.

To note about this clonotype: At one end, the junction sequence differs from germline, possibly due to a read error. The rearrangement uses TRBV7-9 and TRBJ2-2, with a possible D match to TRBD1 (6 bases). The CDR3 runs 14 residues. Germline CDR1 SEHNR, CDR2 FQNEAQ (reference sequence). CDR3 protein: CASSPDRNAGELFF. For the CDR3, the DNA is TGTGCCAGCAGCCCTGACAGGAACGCCGGGGAGCTGTTTTTT.

In this sample, this clonotype turned up a few times. This sequence joins TRBV5-6 and TRBJ1-4, with D maybe TRBD1 (5 bases). This CDR3 is 14 amino acids long. The V gene lost 1 base and the J gene lost 8 bases, with 12 bases spanning the gap. Germline assignment: CDR1 SGHDT and CDR2 YYEEEE. The CDR3, as DNA: TGTGCCAGCAGCTTGAGGCAGGGTTGGGAAAAACTGTTTTTT. It yields the protein CASSLRQGWEKLFF. The full variable domain, its missing parts supplied by reference TRBV5-6 and TRBJ1-4, is DAGVTQSPTHLIKTRGQQVTLRCSPKSGHDTVSWYQQALGQGPQFIFQYYEEEERQRGNFPDRFSGHQFPNYSSELNVNALLLGDSALYLCASSLRQGWEKLFFGSGTQLSVL.

This clonotype was observed many times. The chain links TRBV9 to TRBJ2-7; a possible D gene is TRBD1 (5 bases). V gave up 0 bases and J gave up 0 bases, with 7 bases separating them. The CDR3 sequence is 14 residues long. Germline V gene lookup returns CDR1 SGDLS and CDR2 YYNGEE. CDR3 amino acids: CASSVEGFSYEQYF. The CDR3 DNA is TGTGCCAGCAGCGTAGAGGGGTTCTCCTACGAGCAGTACTTC.

The chain employs TRBV7-8 and TRBJ2-3, with 8 bases matching TRBD1. Germline CDR1 reads SGHVS; CDR2 reads FQNEAQ. Losses at the gene ends were 5 bases for V and 3 bases for J; bases not matched to a gene: 7. The CDR3 spans 15 residues. CDR3 amino acids: CASSPGQGWTDTQYF. The CDR3 DNA reads TGTGCCAGCAGCCCCGGACAGGGTTGGACAGATACGCAGTATTTT.